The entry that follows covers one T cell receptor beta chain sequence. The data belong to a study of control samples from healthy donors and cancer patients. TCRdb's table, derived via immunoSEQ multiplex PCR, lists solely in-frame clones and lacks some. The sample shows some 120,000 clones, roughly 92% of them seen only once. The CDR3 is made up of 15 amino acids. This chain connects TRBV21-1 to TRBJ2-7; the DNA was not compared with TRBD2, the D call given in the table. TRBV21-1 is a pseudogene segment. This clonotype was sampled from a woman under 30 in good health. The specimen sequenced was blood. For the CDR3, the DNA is TGTGCCAGCAGCAGAGGACTAGCAGGAACCTACGAGCAGTACTTC. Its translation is CASSRGLAGTYEQYF.